The 7 T cell receptor beta chains presented below share a single source sample, sequenced in a study of CD4 T cells in lung cancer. Some clones are missing from TCRdb's copy, which holds only in-frame ones; the method was immunoSEQ multiplex PCR. The table lists under 150 clones, 70% to 90% of them singletons. PBMCs stimulated around 13 days with mutant 27-mer peptides plus IL21, IL7, IL15, IL2. After restimulation with peptide-pulsed B cells, live T cells secreting IFNgamma were sorted. Limiting-dilution expansion used approximately 3 or 11 sorted cells per well for about 12 to 22 days. Antigens of these TCRs are unknown. Sequenced: a CD4+ T cell line or clone grown in culture. These receptors all stem from a woman aged 60-70 years with non-small cell lung cancer. Some clones in this sample may be carry-over from other donors' samples.

The chain uses TRBV7-6 and TRBJ2-3; TRBD2 is a possible D gene (7 bases). Trimming removed 5 bases from V and 3 bases from J, with 15 bases in between. This CDR3 comprises 15 residues. The V gene's germline CDR1 is SGHVS and CDR2 FNYEAQ. Here the CDR3 DNA reads TGTGCCAGCAGCGAAGGGGGGGTTTTGACAGATACGCAGTATTTT. This sequence encodes CASSEGGVLTDTQYF.

V gene TRBV7-2 combines with J gene TRBJ2-6; D is unclear. Germline loops: CDR1 SGHTA, CDR2 FQGNSA. Trimming cost V 5 bases and J 0 bases, with 17 bases left between them. The CDR3 covers 18 residues. DNA for the CDR3: TGTGCCAGCAGCCCAAGACCCGGACGGATCTCTGGGGCCAACGTCCTGACTTTC. It is translated as CASSPRPGRISGANVLTF. Combining the CDR3 with reference TRBV7-2 and TRBJ2-6 gives the whole variable domain GAGVSQSPSNKVTEKGKDVELRCDPISGHTALYWYRQSLGQGLEFLIYFQGNSAPDKSGLPSDRFSAERTGGSVSTLTIQRTQQEDSAVYLCASSPRPGRISGANVLTFGAGSRLTVL.

V gene TRBV28 combines with J gene TRBJ1-1; 7 bases map to TRBD1. The ends lost 1 base at V and 0 bases at J; junction bases unmatched: 5. CDR1 and CDR2 from the germline V gene are MDHEN and SYDVKM. There are 16 residues in the CDR3. CDR3 in amino acids: CASSLSGGRMNTEAFF. CDR3 nucleotide sequence: TGTGCCAGCAGTTTATCAGGGGGGAGGATGAACACTGAAGCTTTCTTT.

This rearrangement joins TRBV7-2 to TRBJ2-5; 11 nucleotides match TRBD2. CDR1 SGHTA and CDR2 FQGNSA come from the germline V gene. V was clipped by 5 bases and J by 5 bases; unmatched bases: 4. CDR3 size: 14 residues. In DNA form, the CDR3 reads TGTGCCAGCAGCATTAGCGGGAGGGGTGAGACCCAGTACTTC. This gives the protein CASSISGRGETQYF.

The chain links TRBV11-3 to TRBJ1-1; D is unclear. Per germline, CDR1 SGHNT and CDR2 YENEEA. V lost 6 bases, J lost 1 base, and 6 bases lay in between. This CDR3 is 12 amino acids long. CDR3 sequence: CASSKGNTEAFF. CDR3 DNA: TGTGCCAGCAGTAAGGGGAACACTGAAGCTTTCTTT.

This rearrangement joins TRBV7-3 to TRBJ1-1; possible D gene TRBD1, 5 bases. The V end lost 5 bases, the J end lost 4 bases, and 11 bases lay between the germline ends. The CDR3 contains 13 residues. From germline, CDR1 is SGHTA and CDR2 FQGTGA. In DNA, the CDR3 is TGTGCCAGCAGCCAGCAGGGTAGCACTGAAGCTTTCTTT. Its translation: CASSQQGSTEAFF.

The rearrangement joins TRBV5-1 to TRBJ1-1; D remains ambiguous. The V end lost 1 base, the J end lost 0 bases, and 4 bases lay between the germline ends. This CDR3 has 13 amino acids. Germline V gene lookup returns CDR1 SGHRS and CDR2 YFSETQ. The CDR3 region is CASSLLVNTEAFF. Written as DNA, the CDR3 is TGCGCCAGCAGCTTGTTAGTGAACACTGAAGCTTTCTTT.